These T cell receptor beta chains were read from a single sample in a study of cytomegalovirus exposure and HLA in healthy donors. TCRdb keeps only in-frame clones here, not all; method: immunoSEQ multiplex PCR. Seen here are approximately 100,000 clones, about 87% observed once, and the top ten hold about 2%. The sequenced material came from PBMCs. The receptors come from a woman between 18 and 29 years old in good health and CMV-seropositive. The CDR3 runs from the conserved cysteine through the conserved F or W. D genes are given only for firm matches. Where a row states a size, it is once, few, many or the class of an expanded clone; other rows omit it.

d_call	j_call	v_call	clone_size	cdr3_aa	cdr3_nt
TRBD2	TRBJ2-1	TRBV11-3	NA	CASSSGLAGAVYNEQFF	TGTGCCAGCAGCTCCGGACTAGCGGGGGCCGTCTACAATGAGCAGTTCTTC
NA	TRBJ2-5	TRBV18	NA	CASSPRSSLALQETQYF	TGTGCCAGCTCACCACGGTCTAGCCTAGCGCTCCAAGAGACCCAGTACTTC
NA	TRBJ2-7	TRBV11-2	NA	CASSSPSGPYEQYF	TGTGCCAGCAGCTCCCCGAGCGGACCCTACGAGCAGTACTTC
TRBD2	TRBJ2-5	TRBV19	NA	CASRSGGFYQETQYF	TGTGCCAGCCGTTCGGGGGGATTTTACCAAGAGACCCAGTACTTC
NA	TRBJ1-5	TRBV6-1	NA	CASNLRGRNNQPQHF	TGTGCCAGCAACCTTAGGGGCCGGAACAATCAGCCCCAGCATTTT
NA	TRBJ1-2	TRBV6-5	NA	CASGAGVNYGYTF	TGTGCCAGCGGGGCAGGGGTTAACTATGGCTACACCTTC
NA	TRBJ2-7	TRBV2	NA	CASSEKGANYEQYF	TGTGCCAGCAGTGAAAAAGGGGCGAACTACGAGCAGTACTTC
NA	TRBJ1-6	TRBV6-1	many	CASRSREGGSPLHF	TGTGCCAGCAGATCCAGGGAGGGAGGGTCACCCCTCCACTTT
TRBD2	TRBJ2-3	TRBV10-2	NA	CASSGSGGYTDTQYF	TGCGCCAGCAGTGGCAGCGGGGGGTACACAGATACGCAGTATTTT
NA	TRBJ2-5	TRBV6-6	NA	CASNFGGQETQYF	TGTGCCAGCAATTTCGGGGGTCAAGAGACCCAGTACTTC
NA	TRBJ1-2	TRBV6-5	few	CASSYQEDYGYTF	TGTGCCAGCAGTTACCAGGAGGACTATGGCTACACCTTC
TRBD1	TRBJ1-1	TRBV9	NA	CASSVGQGVNTEAFF	TGTGCCAGCAGCGTAGGACAGGGGGTTAACACTGAAGCTTTCTTT
TRBD1	TRBJ1-5	TRBV27	NA	CASSHRQGHQPQHF	TGTGCCAGCAGTCACCGACAGGGGCATCAGCCCCAGCATTTT
TRBD2	TRBJ2-3	TRBV29-1	once	CSVEVGSGAVTDTQYF	TGCAGCGTTGAGGTGGGTAGCGGGGCCGTCACAGATACGCAGTATTTT
TRBD1	TRBJ2-3	TRBV2	NA	CASRKDRASTDTQYF	TGTGCCAGCAGAAAGGACAGGGCGAGCACAGATACGCAGTATTTT
NA	TRBJ2-3	TRBV4-1	NA	CASSQSPGEGRTDTQYF	TGCGCCAGCAGCCAATCACCAGGGGAGGGTAGGACAGATACGCAGTATTTT
NA	TRBJ1-5	TRBV2	NA	CASSEDAGDGQPQHF	TGTGCCAGCAGTGAAGACGCCGGGGATGGTCAGCCCCAGCATTTT
NA	TRBJ1-2	TRBV6-5	NA	CASSYSGYGYTF	TGTGCCAGCAGTTACTCCGGCTATGGCTACACCTTC
NA	TRBJ2-5	TRBV19	NA	CASSITAGRETQYF	TGTGCCAGTAGTATAACCGCTGGCAGAGAGACCCAGTACTTC
NA	TRBJ1-1	TRBV15	NA	CATSRDRGGAFF	TGTGCCACCAGCAGAGATAGGGGTGGGGCTTTCTTT
TRBD2	TRBJ2-1	TRBV14	NA	CASSPQARAGATNEQFF	TGTGCCAGCAGCCCTCAAGCACGAGCGGGGGCCACCAATGAGCAGTTCTTC
NA	TRBJ1-1	TRBV15	NA	CATSREVRQPGTEAFF	TGTGCCACCAGCAGAGAGGTGCGGCAACCCGGGACTGAAGCTTTCTTT
NA	TRBJ1-3	TRBV10-3	NA	CAISSGISGNTIYF	TGTGCCATCAGTTCCGGGATCTCTGGAAACACCATATATTTT
NA	TRBJ2-5	TRBV18	NA	CASSPAGQSGPQYF	TGTGCCAGCTCACCAGCGGGACAGTCAGGTCCCCAGTACTTC
TRBD1	TRBJ1-6	TRBV6-1	NA	CASSQQGTYNSPLHF	TGTGCCAGCAGTCAACAGGGGACCTATAATTCACCCCTCCACTTT
NA	TRBJ1-4	TRBV4-3	NA	CASSRRSGAGDEKLFF	TGCGCCAGCAGCCGGAGGTCAGGGGCTGGGGATGAAAAACTGTTTTTT
TRBD2	TRBJ2-2	TRBV6-5	NA	CASSGGGPGTGELFF	TGTGCCAGCAGCGGCGGGGGTCCGGGCACCGGGGAGCTGTTTTTT
NA	TRBJ2-6	TRBV19	NA	CASSRGSGANVLTF	TGTGCCAGTAGTCGGGGCTCTGGGGCCAACGTCCTGACTTTC
TRBD2	TRBJ2-1	TRBV18	NA	CASSPREGEQFF	TGTGCCAGCTCACCAAGGGAGGGGGAGCAGTTCTTC
NA	TRBJ2-4	TRBV29-1	NA	CSVRVGAKNIQYF	TGCAGCGTGCGGGTCGGGGCCAAAAACATTCAGTACTTC
NA	TRBJ2-7	TRBV19	NA	CASSSSGHPTYEQYF	TGTGCCAGTAGCTCCTCGGGACACCCGACCTACGAGCAGTACTTC
NA	TRBJ1-5	TRBV6-6	NA	CASSYRTDTSNQPQHF	TGTGCCAGCAGTTACCGGACAGACACTAGCAATCAGCCCCAGCATTTT
NA	TRBJ1-2	TRBV6-5	once	CASSYLPPDEGGYTF	TGTGCCAGCAGTTACTTGCCCCCGGACGAGGGAGGCTACACCTTC
TRBD1	TRBJ1-2	TRBV14	NA	CASSQTRTGANYGYTF	TGTGCCAGCAGCCAAACTCGGACAGGAGCTAACTATGGCTACACCTTC
TRBD2	TRBJ2-1	TRBV6-1	NA	CASTPGAGGYNEQFF	TGTGCCAGCACCCCAGGGGCGGGGGGATACAATGAGCAGTTCTTC
NA	TRBJ2-5	TRBV7-9	NA	CASSSTGRQETQYF	TGTGCCAGCAGCTCGACAGGGAGGCAAGAGACCCAGTACTTC
NA	TRBJ1-6	TRBV27	NA	CASSLNGQQSSYNSPLHF	TGTGCCAGCAGTTTAAACGGACAGCAAAGCTCCTATAATTCACCCCTCCACTTT
NA	TRBJ2-7	TRBV7-9	NA	CASSPHYEQYF	TGTGCCAGCAGCCCACATTACGAGCAGTACTTC
NA	TRBJ1-5	TRBV5-4	NA	CASSNGGRGNQPQHF	TGTGCCAGCAGCAACGGGGGGAGGGGGAATCAGCCCCAGCATTTT
TRBD1	TRBJ2-1	TRBV9	NA	CASSVEGAYMNEQFF	TGTGCCAGCAGCGTAGAGGGGGCTTATATGAATGAGCAGTTCTTC
NA	TRBJ1-1	TRBV4-1	NA	CASSPWGQRDTEAFF	TGCGCCAGCAGCCCCTGGGGACAAAGGGACACTGAAGCTTTCTTT
NA	TRBJ2-3	TRBV29-1	NA	CSVERTVLPDTQYF	TGCAGCGTTGAAAGGACAGTTCTTCCAGATACGCAGTATTTT
NA	TRBJ1-2	TRBV5-6	few	CASSQGSNYGYTF	TGTGCCAGCAGCCAGGGCTCAAACTATGGCTACACCTTC
TRBD2	TRBJ2-4	TRBV10-3	once	CAISRGLAGGAAKNIQYF	TGTGCCATCAGTAGGGGACTAGCGGGGGGGGCAGCCAAAAACATTCAGTACTTC
NA	TRBJ1-3	TRBV4-3	NA	CASSQLLSNGNTIYF	TGCGCCAGCAGCCAACTCCTTTCTAACGGAAACACCATATATTTT
NA	TRBJ1-1	TRBV27	once	CASSSGAFF	TGTGCCAGCAGTTCGGGAGCTTTCTTT
NA	TRBJ2-5	TRBV15	NA	CATSREGLNRGTQYF	TGTGCCACCAGCAGAGAGGGCTTGAATCGTGGGACCCAGTACTTC
NA	TRBJ1-5	TRBV6-6	NA	CASSHLQGSSNQPQHF	TGTGCCAGCAGCCATCTCCAGGGGTCGAGCAATCAGCCCCAGCATTTT